This T cell receptor beta chain was identified in a study of HIV-infected patients and healthy controls. Whole-study results and caveats: In healthy controls, MAIT alpha CDR3s were common; in HIV+ repertoires, severely depleted.

This clonotype is medium-sized in the sample. Its antigen is unknown. With 5 bases removed from V and 14 bases from J, the gap between germline ends came to 19 bases. This CDR3 has 13 residues. CDR1 is SGHVS and CDR2 is FNYEAQ in the germline V gene. Around 0.5 ug RNA was reverse transcribed with alpha and beta constant-region primers. Separate chain-specific third strand synthesis with multiplexing indices produced the alpha and beta libraries. One entry per CDR3 protein, called by TCRdb with MiXCR from the 5' RACE reads. The sample consists of about 12,000 distinct CDR3 sequences, approximately 5% of them appearing once. Whole blood was used without fractionation, so all unsorted peripheral T cells were included.

The source of this sequence is an adult in good health. J is TRBJ2-1 and V is TRBV7-6; D is perhaps TRBD2 (5 bases). Sequenced: blood. The CDR3 is CASSPIGLASKFF. The DNA for the CDR3 is TGTGCCAGCAGCCCCATCGGACTTGCATCGAAGTTCTTC.